A selection of T cell receptor beta chains follows, all from one sample in a study of blood T cell repertoires in COVID-19. The table came from immunoSEQ multiplex PCR; TCRdb's copy has only in-frame clones and leaves some out. The sample has 100,000 to 130,000 clones, 70% to 90% seen once. The sequencing input was peripheral blood. These receptors were obtained from a man in his forties with active or convalescent COVID-19. Both conserved end residues are part of each CDR3. D genes are given only for firm matches. The listing skips clone size in some rows; elsewhere it reads once, few, many or a size class.

j_gene: TRBJ1-2; v_gene: TRBV18; d_gene: .; abundance: .; CDR3nt: TGTGCCAGCTCACCTGACATCGGCGGCTACACCTTC; CDR3aa: CASSPDIGGYTF
j_gene: TRBJ1-2; v_gene: TRBV5-6; d_gene: .; abundance: .; CDR3nt: TGTGCCAGCAGCTTAACAGTACCTAACTATGGCTACACCTTC; CDR3aa: CASSLTVPNYGYTF
j_gene: TRBJ1-3; v_gene: TRBV5-1; d_gene: TRBD1; abundance: once; CDR3nt: TGCGCCAGCAGCCCGCAGGGGGCGGACGGAAACACCATATATTTT; CDR3aa: CASSPQGADGNTIYF
j_gene: TRBJ1-2; v_gene: TRBV12-3/TRBV12-4; d_gene: .; abundance: .; CDR3nt: TGTGCCAGCACCCCGACAGGAAACTATGGCTACACCTTC; CDR3aa: CASTPTGNYGYTF
j_gene: TRBJ1-1; v_gene: TRBV3-1/TRBV3-2; d_gene: .; abundance: .; CDR3nt: TGTGCCAGCAGCCCAGCGTGGAGGAACACTGAAGCTTTCTTT; CDR3aa: CASSPAWRNTEAFF
j_gene: TRBJ2-3; v_gene: TRBV5-6; d_gene: TRBD1; abundance: .; CDR3nt: TGTGCCAGCAGCATACGGACAGGGGCAGATACGCAGTATTTT; CDR3aa: CASSIRTGADTQYF
j_gene: TRBJ1-1; v_gene: TRBV16; d_gene: .; abundance: .; CDR3nt: TGTGCCAGCAGCCTAGGGGCTGAAGCTTTCTTT; CDR3aa: CASSLGAEAFF
j_gene: TRBJ2-1; v_gene: TRBV7-9; d_gene: TRBD2; abundance: .; CDR3nt: TGTGCCAGCAGCAAATCAGAGGGACTAGCGATTAATGAGCAGTTCTTC; CDR3aa: CASSKSEGLAINEQFF
j_gene: TRBJ2-2; v_gene: TRBV30; d_gene: TRBD2; abundance: .; CDR3nt: TGTGCCTATGGTAGCGGGAGCGGCACCGGGGAGCTGTTTTTT; CDR3aa: CAYGSGSGTGELFF
j_gene: TRBJ2-5; v_gene: TRBV7-8; d_gene: TRBD1; abundance: .; CDR3nt: TGTGCCAGCAGCTTAATTCTGACAGGGGGGACCCAGTACTTC; CDR3aa: CASSLILTGGTQYF
j_gene: TRBJ1-5; v_gene: TRBV6-5; d_gene: TRBD1; abundance: once; CDR3nt: TGTGCCAGCAGTCGGACAGGGCGAGGGGATCAGCCCCAGCATTTT; CDR3aa: CASSRTGRGDQPQHF
j_gene: TRBJ1-5; v_gene: TRBV3-1/TRBV3-2; d_gene: .; abundance: .; CDR3nt: TGTGCCAGCAGCCAAACAGGGAATCAGCCCCAGCATTTT; CDR3aa: CASSQTGNQPQHF
j_gene: TRBJ2-7; v_gene: TRBV7-2; d_gene: TRBD1; abundance: .; CDR3nt: TGTGCCAGCAGCCCCGGGACAGGGGACTACGAGCAGTACTTC; CDR3aa: CASSPGTGDYEQYF
j_gene: TRBJ1-1; v_gene: TRBV7-9; d_gene: .; abundance: .; CDR3nt: TGTGCCAGCAGCCCCCGGAACACTGAAGCTTTCTTT; CDR3aa: CASSPRNTEAFF
j_gene: TRBJ1-4; v_gene: TRBV6-5; d_gene: .; abundance: .; CDR3nt: TGTGCCAGCAGTAGGCAGGGGAACGAAAAACTGTTTTTT; CDR3aa: CASSRQGNEKLFF
j_gene: TRBJ2-2; v_gene: TRBV9; d_gene: TRBD2; abundance: .; CDR3nt: TGTGCCAGCAGCGTAGACCCTAGCGGGAGGCCCGGGGAGCTGTTTTTT; CDR3aa: CASSVDPSGRPGELFF
j_gene: TRBJ2-2; v_gene: TRBV5-5; d_gene: TRBD2; abundance: .; CDR3nt: TGTGCCAGCAGCTTCAGACTAGCGGGAGCCGGGGAGCTGTTTTTT; CDR3aa: CASSFRLAGAGELFF
j_gene: TRBJ2-7; v_gene: TRBV20-1; d_gene: .; abundance: .; CDR3nt: TGCAGTGCGGTCAGGGATGAGCAGTACTTC; CDR3aa: CSAVRDEQYF
j_gene: TRBJ1-1; v_gene: TRBV10-3; d_gene: .; abundance: .; CDR3nt: TGTGCCATCAGACCCGGGACACACACTGAAGCTTTCTTT; CDR3aa: CAIRPGTHTEAFF
j_gene: TRBJ1-5; v_gene: TRBV19; d_gene: .; abundance: .; CDR3nt: TGTGCCAGTAGTATTCGGGAGGGATGGGGTAATCAGCCCCAGCATTTT; CDR3aa: CASSIREGWGNQPQHF
j_gene: TRBJ2-3; v_gene: TRBV2; d_gene: TRBD1; abundance: once; CDR3nt: TGTGCCAGCAGTGAGTGGGGACAGGGATTCCACACAGATACGCAGTATTTT; CDR3aa: CASSEWGQGFHTDTQYF
j_gene: TRBJ2-2; v_gene: TRBV13; d_gene: TRBD2; abundance: .; CDR3nt: TGTGCCAGCAGCTTATCGGCGGGAGTAGCCGGGGAGCTGTTTTTT; CDR3aa: CASSLSAGVAGELFF
j_gene: TRBJ1-2; v_gene: TRBV10-3; d_gene: .; abundance: .; CDR3nt: TGTGCCACAACTCTGGGGGGGGTGGACTATGGCTACACCTTC; CDR3aa: CATTLGGVDYGYTF
j_gene: TRBJ2-6; v_gene: TRBV28; d_gene: .; abundance: .; CDR3nt: TGTGCCAGCAGCTCAGTCTCTGGGGCCAACGTCCTGACTTTC; CDR3aa: CASSSVSGANVLTF
j_gene: TRBJ2-1; v_gene: TRBV4-3; d_gene: .; abundance: .; CDR3nt: TGCGCCAGCAGCCACTTTGAGGGTGGACACAATGAGCAGTTCTTC; CDR3aa: CASSHFEGGHNEQFF
j_gene: TRBJ2-1; v_gene: TRBV7-3; d_gene: .; abundance: .; CDR3nt: TGTGCCAGCAGCCTGACACTCGGCTCCTACAATGAGCAGTTCTTC; CDR3aa: CASSLTLGSYNEQFF
j_gene: TRBJ1-4; v_gene: TRBV30; d_gene: .; abundance: once; CDR3nt: TGTGCCTGGAGTGCCTTTGCAACTAATGAAAAACTGTTTTTT; CDR3aa: CAWSAFATNEKLFF
j_gene: TRBJ1-4; v_gene: TRBV30; d_gene: .; abundance: .; CDR3nt: TGTGCCTGGAACAGGGTTGTCAATGAAAAACTGTTTTTT; CDR3aa: CAWNRVVNEKLFF
j_gene: TRBJ1-2; v_gene: TRBV28; d_gene: .; abundance: .; CDR3nt: TGTGCCATCGCAGTGGCAGGGGTTTTCGGTGGCTACACCTTC; CDR3aa: CAIAVAGVFGGYTF
j_gene: TRBJ2-2; v_gene: TRBV28; d_gene: TRBD2; abundance: .; CDR3nt: TGTGCCAGCAGTCCGCGGACTAGCGCGAACACCGGGGAGCTGTTTTTT; CDR3aa: CASSPRTSANTGELFF
j_gene: TRBJ2-3; v_gene: TRBV6-6; d_gene: .; abundance: .; CDR3nt: TGTGCCAGCAGTCCTGACAGTCCCCGCACAGATACGCAGTATTTT; CDR3aa: CASSPDSPRTDTQYF
j_gene: TRBJ1-5; v_gene: TRBV27; d_gene: TRBD1; abundance: .; CDR3nt: TGTGCCAGCAGTTTGTCCGGGACAGTTCCTAATAGCAATCAGCCCCAGCATTTT; CDR3aa: CASSLSGTVPNSNQPQHF
j_gene: TRBJ1-6; v_gene: TRBV28; d_gene: .; abundance: once; CDR3nt: TGTGCCAGCAGTTCACCGGGACAACGTTATTCACCCCTCCACTTT; CDR3aa: CASSSPGQRYSPLHF
j_gene: TRBJ2-2; v_gene: TRBV6-5; d_gene: TRBD2; abundance: .; CDR3nt: TGTGCCAGCAGTCATGGGGGGGGATTAGGGGAGCTGTTTTTT; CDR3aa: CASSHGGGLGELFF
j_gene: TRBJ2-7; v_gene: TRBV19; d_gene: TRBD2; abundance: .; CDR3nt: TGTGCCAGTAGTATCCGGAGCCTAGCGGGAGGTGAGCAGTACTTC; CDR3aa: CASSIRSLAGGEQYF
j_gene: TRBJ1-2; v_gene: TRBV27; d_gene: .; abundance: .; CDR3nt: TGTGCCAGCAGCCAACAGGGAGCTAACTATGGCTACACCTTC; CDR3aa: CASSQQGANYGYTF
j_gene: TRBJ1-2; v_gene: TRBV30; d_gene: .; abundance: .; CDR3nt: TGTGCCTGGACGGGGGTTATTCACGGGGGTGGCTACACCTTC; CDR3aa: CAWTGVIHGGGYTF
j_gene: TRBJ2-6; v_gene: TRBV18; d_gene: TRBD1; abundance: once; CDR3nt: TGTGCCAGCTCACCACAGGGGGCGGATGGGGCCAACGTCCTGACTTTC; CDR3aa: CASSPQGADGANVLTF
j_gene: TRBJ1-6; v_gene: TRBV7-8; d_gene: TRBD1; abundance: .; CDR3nt: TGTGCCAGCAGCCGGGGACAGGGGGCGTCTTCACCCCTCCACTTT; CDR3aa: CASSRGQGASSPLHF
j_gene: TRBJ1-1; v_gene: TRBV28; d_gene: .; abundance: .; CDR3nt: TGTGCCAGCAGTTTATATAGCCGTACGATTGCTTTCTTT; CDR3aa: CASSLYSRTIAFF
j_gene: TRBJ1-5; v_gene: TRBV4-1; d_gene: .; abundance: .; CDR3nt: TGCGCCAGCAGCCAAGATACGGGTGAAGGCAATCAGCCCCAGCATTTT; CDR3aa: CASSQDTGEGNQPQHF
j_gene: TRBJ2-7; v_gene: TRBV28; d_gene: TRBD2; abundance: .; CDR3nt: TGTGCCAGCAGTTTATTAGCGGGAGGAACGGGGGAGCAGTACTTC; CDR3aa: CASSLLAGGTGEQYF
j_gene: TRBJ1-4; v_gene: TRBV27; d_gene: .; abundance: .; CDR3nt: TGTGCCAGCAGTTTCCTCCAGGATGAAAAACTGTTTTTT; CDR3aa: CASSFLQDEKLFF
j_gene: TRBJ1-3; v_gene: TRBV6-5; d_gene: .; abundance: few; CDR3nt: TGTGCCAGCAGATCCCAGGGCTCTGGAAACACCATATATTTT; CDR3aa: CASRSQGSGNTIYF
j_gene: TRBJ1-2; v_gene: TRBV6-2/TRBV6-3; d_gene: .; abundance: .; CDR3nt: TGTGCCAGCAGTTCCTCCCGCCACAGGCCTACTGGGGATGGCTACACCTTC; CDR3aa: CASSSSRHRPTGDGYTF
j_gene: TRBJ1-1; v_gene: TRBV11-2; d_gene: .; abundance: .; CDR3nt: TGTGCCAGCAGCTTAGTTTCTCGAGAGGACACTGAAGCTTTCTTT; CDR3aa: CASSLVSREDTEAFF
j_gene: TRBJ2-3; v_gene: TRBV5-1; d_gene: TRBD2; abundance: .; CDR3nt: TGCGCCAGCCAGCTAGCGGGGCCCTTCACAGATACGCAGTATTTT; CDR3aa: CASQLAGPFTDTQYF
j_gene: TRBJ1-1; v_gene: TRBV6-2/TRBV6-3; d_gene: .; abundance: .; CDR3nt: TGTGCCAGCAGTTACTCGGCAGGGTGGTCGTACACTGAAGCTTTCTTT; CDR3aa: CASSYSAGWSYTEAFF
j_gene: TRBJ1-2; v_gene: TRBV4-3; d_gene: .; abundance: few; CDR3nt: TGCGCCAGCAGCCAAGAATTTGGGGGCAACTATGGCTACACCTTC; CDR3aa: CASSQEFGGNYGYTF
j_gene: TRBJ2-7; v_gene: TRBV5-1; d_gene: .; abundance: .; CDR3nt: TGCGCCAGCAGCCCAGCTAGACAGGGAGGCCCCTACGAGCAGTACTTC; CDR3aa: CASSPARQGGPYEQYF
j_gene: TRBJ2-2; v_gene: TRBV12-3/TRBV12-4; d_gene: .; abundance: once; CDR3nt: TGTGCCACCAGAGAGACCGGGGAGCTGTTTTTT; CDR3aa: CATRETGELFF
j_gene: TRBJ2-3; v_gene: TRBV5-4; d_gene: TRBD1; abundance: .; CDR3nt: TGTGCCAGCAGCTTGTGGGACAGGGACTTTACGCAGTATTTT; CDR3aa: CASSLWDRDFTQYF
j_gene: TRBJ1-1; v_gene: TRBV7-2; d_gene: TRBD1; abundance: .; CDR3nt: TGTGCCAGCAGCCGCCAAGCAGGGGGCGGTAACATGGCTGAAGCTTTCTTT; CDR3aa: CASSRQAGGGNMAEAFF